This T cell receptor (beta chain) was recorded in a study of identical twins. TCRdb analysed the 5' RACE reads with MiXCR anew, one entry per CDR3 protein. Found here are some 760,000 distinct CDR3 sequences, about 20% of them singletons; the top ten hold approximately 14%. This CDR3 has 15 amino acids. V lost 7 bases to trimming and J lost 5 bases; unmatched junction nucleotides: 9. From germline, CDR1 is ENHRY and CDR2 SYGVKD. This same sample was also taken into another study, of T cells expressing NK-cell markers.

This receptor was obtained from a woman aged 18-30 years in good health. This sequence joins TRBV10-3 and TRBJ2-2; 8 nucleotides align to TRBD1. Sequenced: PBMCs. The CDR3: CAITRTGHGTGELFF. As DNA, the CDR3 is TGTGCCATCACCCGGACAGGGCATGGGACCGGGGAGCTGTTTTTT.